This TCR beta chain was sequenced during a study of cytomegalovirus exposure and HLA in healthy donors listed by TCRdb under 2017. Background on the whole study: In an earlier analysis of approximately 640 of the donors, less than 350 Gb of sequence data and 117 million unique TCR beta sequences from about 180 million T cells were reported. An early release that covered about 600 HLA-typed donors contained approximately 300 gigabases of sequencing data and approximately 85 million unique TCR sequences. Of the approximately 400 genotyped donors, about 80% fell in the genetic ancestry cluster associated with self-reported Caucasian donors. The study aimed to test whether cataloging public T cell receptors could reveal signatures of past pathogen exposure. The study used immunosequencing to profile the T cell repertoires of approximately 630 subjects and linked those repertoires to cytomegalovirus serostatus. Along with the approximately 620-subject first cohort, a separate validation cohort of more than 90 different subjects was used. To predict cytomegalovirus infection status, the study combined high-throughput TCR immunosequencing, statistical association of individual TCRs with disease status, and machine learning. To study patterns of TCR occurrence, a later analysis re-analyzed previously published TCR beta repertoires from around 660 donors and added high-resolution HLA genotyping. Rather than using new phenotypic data, the later analysis identified candidate immune exposures from TCR beta sequences and from how often those sequences occurred across donors. To decide whether each TCR beta V gene segment behaved as functional or pseudogenic, an earlier analysis of 587 of the donors relied on high-throughput TCR beta sequencing. Donor age, sex, ethnicity and CMV serostatus were compiled together with the repertoire data. In a later genetic analysis, genome-wide SNP genotypes for about 55% of the roughly 700 donors were used, and that subset was treated as a discovery cohort. Every discovery cohort repertoire had been produced on one sequencing platform. Class I and class II HLA loci were covered by the typing at four-digit resolution. The number of donors typed differed by locus, with roughly 629-640 for A, B, C, DRB1 and DQB1, roughly 550 for DQA1, some 570 for DPA1, and around 460 for DPB1. About five DR-DQ haplotypes were treated as single units for association and clustering because of strong linkage in the cohort. Among about 390 genotyped donors of the cohort, an average of 235,054 unique TCR beta nucleotide sequences were sequenced per donor, roughly 20% of them non-productive.

A remark on this clone: The target of this receptor is not known. There are no base qualities to consult, and no much larger clone falls within one base. This CDR3 is also generated by other DNA sequences in the sample.

The research as a whole found: Compared with equally common non-associated chains, HLA-associated TCR beta chains in a later analysis were more clonally expanded and had lower generation probabilities. According to a later analysis, most CMV-associated TCR beta chains appeared to be HLA-restricted, and the HLA associations seemed to be driven largely by CMV exposure. Assigning TCR associations to individual alleles was difficult when HLA alleles, especially DR and DQ, strongly co-occurred. In vitro tests confirmed that three of the cytomegalovirus-associated TCR beta chains recognize cytomegalovirus antigens. A cluster of highly shared sequence variants was judged likely to be a technical artifact of the sequencing pipeline. Only TCR beta chains were sequenced in this cohort, and the absence of alpha or paired-chain data limited detectable features. Most TCR sequences were seen in very few donors, while some public TCRs were found in many individuals. Cytomegalovirus status was reported to be diagnosed by the classifier with high specificity and sensitivity in both the original and validation cohorts. In a later analysis, over 15,000 TCR beta sequences were associated with specific HLA alleles at a false discovery rate of 0.05. A further reported finding was that TCR beta sequences accurately predicted the HLA-A and HLA-B alleles for most subjects in the first cohort. Correlated functional status among segregating V segments might be attributable to linkage disequilibrium, but an unknown experimental factor could not be ruled out. In a later analysis, several top co-occurrence clusters were reported to appear linked to parvovirus B19, influenza, CMV and Epstein-Barr virus. The authors suggested that the approach could potentially be extended to other disease states and immunological phenotypes. Broadly in line with IMGT annotations, most TCR beta V segments showed up in productive rearrangements about 90% or about 30% of the time in an earlier analysis of under 700 of the donors. In a later genetic analysis, a missense DCLRE1C variant was associated with V-gene and J-gene trimming of TCR beta chains, and the association was replicated in an independent cohort. Approximately 16 rarely observed V segments, including chromosome 9 orphons, were excluded from the earlier analysis of about 600 of the donors because counts were too low. For the cohort, immune exposure information was limited to CMV serostatus. Some IMGT-functional V segments, including TRBV6-2 and TRBV6-3, could not be distinguished by the 87-base-pair reads and were therefore excluded. A later genetic analysis reported fewer N-insertions in productive TCRs among donors in an Asian-associated ancestry cluster than the roughly 700-donor mean. Sequencing depth was assumed to be roughly uniform across donors in the presence/absence analyses, though that assumption may not hold. Because HLA typing was unavailable for some donors at each locus, only the typed subset was used in association tests. A total of fewer than 200 TCR beta chains were listed by the study as associated with cytomegalovirus. A later analysis found that TCR association rates varied across HLA loci, with DRB1 alleles showing the most associated TCRs and HLA-C alleles the fewest.

The cohort was made up of approximately 670 healthy bone marrow donors. At the time of sampling, every cohort member was nominally healthy, though immune exposures that went unrecorded were likely present. The donor was CMV seronegative and was included in the group of a few hundred seronegative cohort members. A peripheral blood sample was provided by each donor, and peripheral blood mononuclear cells were used for TCR beta sequencing. The Qiagen DNeasy Blood Extraction Kit was used to extract genomic DNA from the blood cell samples. Library preparation employed the immunoSEQ multiplex PCR assay. A mixture of 60 forward primers for TCR Vbeta segments and 13 reverse primers for TCR Jbeta segments was used in the multiplex PCR. The CDR3 region of rearranged TCR beta genes was amplified from genomic DNA with a multiplex PCR assay. On the Illumina HiSeq System, the amplified TCR beta libraries were sequenced as 87-base-pair reads. The authors processed their data as follows. In a later analysis, tens of millions of unique TCR beta chains were counted across the 500 to 850 repertoires, and roughly 9.9 million of these chains were shared by at least two donors. A nearest-neighbor algorithm error-corrected the raw reads and collapsed the reads into unique sequences, merging closely related sequences to remove PCR and sequencing errors. CDR3 sequences were aligned to IMGT reference sequences to assign V, D and J gene segments. For a sequence to be retained, at least a six-nucleotide match to both a V gene segment and a J gene segment was required. A rearrangement counted as productive if the CDR3 had no stop codons and remained in frame with V and J, and every other rearrangement counted as non-productive. Following IMGT convention, CDR3 was defined as the stretch from the second conserved V-encoded cysteine up to the conserved J-encoded phenylalanine. In an earlier analysis of roughly 580 of the donors, sequences lacking an unambiguous match to a single V gene segment were excluded. An earlier analysis of some 500 of the donors classified V segments as functional when productive rearrangements were above 56.7% and as segregating when the standard deviation between donors was above 5%. To diagnose cytomegalovirus status from the catalog of TCR beta chain sequences, a statistical classification framework was built. A later analysis assigned V and J genes by comparing TCR nucleotide sequences with IMGT/GENE-DB human TR gene sequences. In a later analysis, CDR3 sequences and most-parsimonious VDJ recombination scenarios were assigned using the TCRdist pipeline. In a later analysis, each TCR beta chain was defined by its CDR3 amino acid sequence together with its V-gene family, and reads without a unique V-gene family were excluded. As a way to deal with suspected cross-contamination and a sequencing artifact, a later analysis dropped approximately 590 nucleotide sequences that were highly shared and had low generation probability. In a later analysis, a clonal expansion index was calculated for each public chain from normalized within-repertoire ranks of inferred template counts. Generation probabilities in a later analysis came from a VDJ recombination model fitted to out-of-frame rearrangements, and those results were checked against IGoR. Hypergeometric tests were used in a later analysis to score TCR-TCR, TCR-HLA and TCR-CMV co-occurrence, with a repertoire-size bias correction applied to the TCR pairs. A later analysis estimated false discovery rates by permuting HLA or CMV assignments 20 times. In a later analysis, co-occurring TCRs were grouped using DBSCAN, with TCRdist sequence similarity added in when clustering inside HLA-allele-positive subsets. Repertoires with fewer than 30,000 or more than 120,000 public chains, plus five repertoires with anomalous nucleotide sharing, were excluded from co-occurrence clustering. TCRdb obtained this table from immuneACCESS and retained in-frame rearrangements with V and J assigned. These tables miss some clones; where compared with another copy, unresolved V genes account for less than half of the shortfall, and the remainder is unexplained. The V and J calls and clone size come from that table; D and trimming were worked out from the DNA. The sample table holds more than 140,000 clones, of which roughly four fifths were seen once. Roughly 1.6% of the sample belongs to the ten largest clones.

Ends trimmed: V by 7 bases, J by 4 bases; bases unmatched to a gene: 3. The CDR3 runs 11 amino acids, cysteine and phenylalanine included. Left in the record is the CDR3 DNA by itself, 33 bases read in frame from the first base. CDR1 SQVTM and CDR2 ANQGSEA were looked up in the germline V gene. The receptor comes from a female donor in good health and CMV-seronegative. The sequence joins TRBV29-1 to TRBJ2-5, with 7 junctional bases fitting TRBD2. Input material: PBMCs. The CDR3 protein: CSGGGRETQYF. The nucleotide sequence is given as TGCAGCGGGGGGGGTAGAGAGACCCAGTACTTC.